This TCR beta chain derives from a study of lymphopenia after photon versus proton radiotherapy. Measured with immunoSEQ multiplex PCR; TCRdb has only the in-frame clones, and not every one. The sample includes 60,000 to 75,000 clones, 75% to 90% of them seen just once. Study-wide results and limits: Authors raise, but do not show, better survival with proton therapy. Post-nadir diversity loss with photons came from oligoclonal expansion, particularly CD8+ Temra cells.

The CDR3 is made up of 14 amino acids. The J segment lost 9 bases and the V segment lost 3 bases, leaving 3 bases of the junction unmatched. Germline loops: CDR1 SGHDT, CDR2 YYEEEE. This clone was detected only once. Its antigen is not identified. This sample comprised peripheral blood, obtained from a patient treated with photon-based radiotherapy. V and J are TRBV5-6 and TRBJ1-4; the match to TRBD1 covers 12 bases. The receptor was derived from a man in his forties or fifties with gastric cancer. CDR3 sequence reads: CASSSGTGGQKLFF. The DNA of the CDR3 is TGTGCCAGCAGCTCCGGGACAGGGGGCCAAAAACTGTTTTTT.